The source of this TCR beta chain is a study of cytomegalovirus exposure and HLA in healthy donors. General study points: Apparent HLA restriction characterized most CMV-associated TCR beta chains in a later analysis. CMV serostatus was the only recorded immune exposure for donors.

13 Jbeta primers and 60 Vbeta primers were used for the PCR. Per the authors' pipeline: The authors later counted 75 million to 90 million unique TCR beta chains, some 12 million of them shared. Data came from immunoSEQ multiplex PCR; TCRdb stores just in-frame clones and leaves some out. The DNA was the basis for D and trimming; V, J and clone size are from that table. The table lists 150,000 to 200,000 clones, just under 80% of them singletons. The CDR3 sequence is 15 residues long. The germline CDR1 and CDR2 sequences are MGHRA and YSYEKL. Donors were ostensibly healthy at sampling, although undocumented immune exposures were probable. This clone occurred a few times. Its antigen remains unknown. A read error may account for a junction end that differs from germline.

The receptor was isolated from a man in his late teens or twenties in good health and CMV-seropositive. The rearrangement joins TRBV4-1 to TRBJ2-3; 9 bases agree with TRBD1. Sequencing was done on a sample of PBMCs. The CDR3 region has the DNA TGTGCCAGCAGCCAAGGGACAGGGCACACAGATACGCAGTATTTT. Amino acid sequence: CASSQGTGHTDTQYF.